This T cell receptor beta chain comes out of a study of blood T cell repertoires in COVID-19. Turning to the study itself: PBMCs, B-cell-depleted T cells, or T cells provided the cDNA or gDNA that made up the material.

V lost 10 bases and J lost 5, with 20 bases in between. CDR3 length: 14 amino acids. CDR1 is MNHEY and CDR2 is SVGAGI in the germline V gene. Original methodology: Reference gene primers were amplified, and this amplification served to estimate nucleated cell counts. TCRdb keeps only in-frame clones here, not all; method: immunoSEQ multiplex PCR. D and trimming come from the DNA, and the V and J calls and clone size come from that table. The sample holds roughly 62,000 clones, around 87% seen once. The source material was peripheral blood. This chain links TRBV6-5 with TRBJ1-1, with D perhaps matching TRBD1 (5 bases). The sequence came from a human donor with active COVID-19. The donor label of this sample is uncertain. This CDR3 reads CATLRGGEGTEAFF. The CDR3, as DNA: TGTGCCACCCTCCGGGGGGGGGAGGGGACTGAAGCTTTCTTT.